This T cell receptor beta chain was documented in a study of T cells in Graves' hyperthyroidism and ophthalmopathy. Study background: Peripheral blood specimens were obtained at initial diagnosis, prior to any treatment.

Not enrolled were patients with uncontrolled infection, other autoimmune disease, pregnancy or lactation. This CDR3 spans 13 amino acids. From germline, CDR1 is MNHEY and CDR2 SVGAGI. Trimming left V 4 bases short and J 6 bases short, with 12 bases between. Amplification of TCR beta CDR3 regions was performed using RNA transcripts as template. The primer set for the first-round RT-PCR of the TCR CDR3 was HTBI. One entry per CDR3 protein results from TCRdb running MiXCR on the multiplex PCR reads. This table holds approximately 610,000 distinct CDR3 sequences, roughly 14% found once. The chain employs TRBV6-5 and TRBJ1-1; D not certain. Specimen: blood. The sequence derives from a woman in her forties with Graves' ophthalmopathy. In nucleotides, the CDR3 is TGTGCCAGCAGTTTAGGCCAGGATGCTGAAGCTTTCTTT. It yields the protein CASSLGQDAEAFF.